This is a list of T cell receptor beta chains from one sample in a study of cytomegalovirus exposure and HLA in healthy donors. Sequencing used immunoSEQ multiplex PCR; TCRdb keeps in-frame clones, though not all of them. Of 80,000 to 130,000 clones in the sample, 79% were seen once. The sequencing sample was made of PBMCs. All receptors come from a female donor in good health and CMV-seropositive. CDR3s include the opening cysteine and the closing phenylalanine or tryptophan. A D gene is named only where the DNA matches it firmly. Some rows have no size entry. The others give once, few or many, or a class for an expanded clone.

j_gene: TRBJ2-1
d_gene: -
abundance: -
v_gene: TRBV5-1
CDR3nt: TGCGCCAGCAGCTTGGATCTAGATGAGCAGTTCTTC
CDR3aa: CASSLDLDEQFF

j_gene: TRBJ2-5
d_gene: TRBD2
abundance: -
v_gene: TRBV11-2
CDR3nt: TGTGCCAGCAGTCCCGGGACTAGCGGGAGAACGGAGGAGACCCAGTACTTC
CDR3aa: CASSPGTSGRTEETQYF

j_gene: TRBJ2-1
d_gene: -
abundance: -
v_gene: TRBV28
CDR3nt: TGTGCCAGCAAGAGGGGGGACAGAGAAACGAATGAGCAGTTCTTC
CDR3aa: CASKRGDRETNEQFF

j_gene: TRBJ1-5
d_gene: -
abundance: -
v_gene: TRBV5-4
CDR3nt: TGTGCCAGCAGCTTGGCCGGTAGCAATCAGCCCCAGCATTTT
CDR3aa: CASSLAGSNQPQHF

j_gene: TRBJ2-3
d_gene: -
abundance: -
v_gene: TRBV7-9
CDR3nt: TGTGCCAGCAGCTTACGGCGGGCGATTAGCACAGATACGCAGTATTTT
CDR3aa: CASSLRRAISTDTQYF

j_gene: TRBJ2-2
d_gene: -
abundance: -
v_gene: TRBV7-9
CDR3nt: TGTTCCAGCAGACTTACAAAAGAGGGTATCGGGGAGCTGTTTTTT
CDR3aa: CSSRLTKEGIGELFF

j_gene: TRBJ1-3
d_gene: TRBD1
abundance: -
v_gene: TRBV6-1
CDR3nt: TGTGCCAGCACCTGGGACAGGAACTCTGGAAACACCATATATTTT
CDR3aa: CASTWDRNSGNTIYF

j_gene: TRBJ2-3
d_gene: -
abundance: -
v_gene: TRBV7-2
CDR3nt: TGTGCCAGCAGCCGCTTCCCACGGGGGAGCACAGATACGCAGTATTTT
CDR3aa: CASSRFPRGSTDTQYF

j_gene: TRBJ1-1
d_gene: -
abundance: -
v_gene: TRBV7-9
CDR3nt: TGTGCCAGCAGCCCGGTTCTACGGGAGATAAACACTGAAGCTTTCTTT
CDR3aa: CASSPVLREINTEAFF

j_gene: TRBJ2-6
d_gene: -
abundance: -
v_gene: TRBV7-8
CDR3nt: TGTGCCAGCAGCGGCGGACAGAGCTCTGGGGCCAACGGCCTGACTTTC
CDR3aa: CASSGGQSSGANGLTF

j_gene: TRBJ2-1
d_gene: TRBD2
abundance: -
v_gene: TRBV5-1
CDR3nt: TGCGCCAGCAGCATTCCGGGGGGGCGGAGGAATGAGCAGTTCTTC
CDR3aa: CASSIPGGRRNEQFF

j_gene: TRBJ2-5
d_gene: -
abundance: -
v_gene: TRBV4-2
CDR3nt: TGTGCCAGCAGGCGGGGCCTCCAAGAGACCCAGTACTTC
CDR3aa: CASRRGLQETQYF

j_gene: TRBJ1-2
d_gene: TRBD1
abundance: few
v_gene: TRBV6-6
CDR3nt: TGTGCCAGCAGCCGACAGGGGTTCACCTTC
CDR3aa: CASSRQGFTF

j_gene: TRBJ1-4
d_gene: TRBD1
abundance: -
v_gene: TRBV30
CDR3nt: TGTGCCTGGACGAGGGGGCAGCCTAATGAAAAACTGTTTTTT
CDR3aa: CAWTRGQPNEKLFF

j_gene: TRBJ2-5
d_gene: -
abundance: -
v_gene: TRBV11-2
CDR3nt: TGTGCCAGCAGCTTAGTCTCGTACCAAGAGACCCAGTACTTC
CDR3aa: CASSLVSYQETQYF

j_gene: TRBJ2-2
d_gene: -
abundance: -
v_gene: TRBV5-1
CDR3nt: TGCGCCAGCAGCTTGGCCCGGGGACCGGGGGCCGGGGAGCTGTTTTTT
CDR3aa: CASSLARGPGAGELFF

j_gene: TRBJ2-1
d_gene: TRBD2
abundance: once
v_gene: TRBV5-1
CDR3nt: TGCGCCAGCAGCTTGGGGGGGACTAGCCGGGGTGAGCAGTTCTTC
CDR3aa: CASSLGGTSRGEQFF

j_gene: TRBJ1-2
d_gene: -
abundance: -
v_gene: TRBV5-1
CDR3nt: TGCGCCAGCAGCTTGGCAGGTGACTATGGCTACACCTTC
CDR3aa: CASSLAGDYGYTF

j_gene: TRBJ1-3
d_gene: -
abundance: -
v_gene: TRBV30
CDR3nt: TGTGCCTGGAGTGTAACGGGACTAATTTCTGGAAACACCATATATTTT
CDR3aa: CAWSVTGLISGNTIYF

j_gene: TRBJ2-1
d_gene: TRBD2
abundance: -
v_gene: TRBV9
CDR3nt: TGTGCCAGCAGCGTAGGACTAGCGGGGCTGGAGCAGTTCTTC
CDR3aa: CASSVGLAGLEQFF

j_gene: TRBJ1-4
d_gene: TRBD1
abundance: once
v_gene: TRBV15
CDR3nt: TGTGCCACCAGTTCGATGACAGGGGGTTTAGATGAAAAACTGTTTTTT
CDR3aa: CATSSMTGGLDEKLFF

j_gene: TRBJ2-1
d_gene: TRBD2
abundance: -
v_gene: TRBV9
CDR3nt: TGTGCCAGCAGCCTCCCCCGACTAGCGGTTTACAATGAGCAGTTCTTC
CDR3aa: CASSLPRLAVYNEQFF

j_gene: TRBJ1-6
d_gene: TRBD1
abundance: -
v_gene: TRBV27
CDR3nt: TGTGCCAGCAGCCCCGGACAGGGGAAATATTCACCCCTCCACTTT
CDR3aa: CASSPGQGKYSPLHF

j_gene: TRBJ2-1
d_gene: TRBD2
abundance: -
v_gene: TRBV7-2
CDR3nt: TGTGCCAGCAGCTTAGTAAGTGGGACTAGCGCCGGTGAGCAGTTCTTC
CDR3aa: CASSLVSGTSAGEQFF

j_gene: TRBJ2-1
d_gene: -
abundance: -
v_gene: TRBV10-1
CDR3nt: TGCGCCAGCTCCGGCCGGAGGAGCTCCTACAATGAGCAGTTCTTC
CDR3aa: CASSGRRSSYNEQFF

j_gene: TRBJ2-7
d_gene: TRBD2
abundance: -
v_gene: TRBV18
CDR3nt: TGTGCCAGCTCCGGACTAGCCTCCTACGAGCAGTACTTC
CDR3aa: CASSGLASYEQYF

j_gene: TRBJ1-5
d_gene: -
abundance: -
v_gene: TRBV4-3
CDR3nt: TGCGCCAGCAGCCAAGATCTCCTCGGGCAGCCCCAGCATTTT
CDR3aa: CASSQDLLGQPQHF

j_gene: TRBJ2-1
d_gene: -
abundance: -
v_gene: TRBV7-7
CDR3nt: TGTGCCAGCAGCCCGCCGGGGGATGAGCAGCTCTTC
CDR3aa: CASSPPGDEQLF

j_gene: TRBJ1-6
d_gene: TRBD1
abundance: -
v_gene: TRBV30
CDR3nt: TGTGCCTGGAATAGGGACAGGGGGGATTCACCCCTCCACTTT
CDR3aa: CAWNRDRGDSPLHF

j_gene: TRBJ1-2
d_gene: -
abundance: -
v_gene: TRBV19
CDR3nt: TGTGCCAATAGAGGGACGGGGGTCAACTATGGCTACACCTTC
CDR3aa: CANRGTGVNYGYTF

j_gene: TRBJ1-6
d_gene: -
abundance: -
v_gene: TRBV18
CDR3nt: TGTGCCAGCTCAACAAGCTCCTATAATTCACCCCTCCACTTT
CDR3aa: CASSTSSYNSPLHF

j_gene: TRBJ1-6
d_gene: -
abundance: -
v_gene: TRBV6-4
CDR3nt: TGTGCCAGCAGTGACTCACGGGGAAATAATTCACCCCTCCACTTT
CDR3aa: CASSDSRGNNSPLHF

j_gene: TRBJ2-7
d_gene: -
abundance: -
v_gene: TRBV19
CDR3nt: TGTGCCAGTAGTACCTCCGCCAGGGTCTACGAGCAGTACTTC
CDR3aa: CASSTSARVYEQYF

j_gene: TRBJ2-3
d_gene: TRBD2
abundance: -
v_gene: TRBV27
CDR3nt: TGTGCCAGCAGTTTATGGGGGGGTGTAGCGGGACCGAGGGATACGCAGTATTTT
CDR3aa: CASSLWGGVAGPRDTQYF

j_gene: TRBJ2-7
d_gene: TRBD1
abundance: -
v_gene: TRBV5-8
CDR3nt: TGTGCCAGCAGCTTGGGAGGACAGGGGGCCTACGAGCAGTACTTC
CDR3aa: CASSLGGQGAYEQYF

j_gene: TRBJ1-6
d_gene: -
abundance: -
v_gene: TRBV5-4
CDR3nt: TGTGCCAGCAGCTTCGGGCAGGGGAGTATCTCCTATAATTCACCCCTCCACTTT
CDR3aa: CASSFGQGSISYNSPLHF

j_gene: TRBJ1-1
d_gene: TRBD1
abundance: -
v_gene: TRBV6-1
CDR3nt: TGTGCCAGCAGCGGAGTTGGGACAGGGAACACTGAAGCTTTCTTT
CDR3aa: CASSGVGTGNTEAFF

j_gene: TRBJ2-7
d_gene: -
abundance: -
v_gene: TRBV5-1
CDR3nt: TGCGCCAGCAGCTTGCATGGGAGCTCCTACGAGCAGTACTTC
CDR3aa: CASSLHGSSYEQYF

j_gene: TRBJ2-6
d_gene: -
abundance: -
v_gene: TRBV6-1
CDR3nt: TGTGCCAGCAGTGAAGCAGGATTCTCTGGGGCCAACGGCCTGACTTTC
CDR3aa: CASSEAGFSGANGLTF

j_gene: TRBJ2-7
d_gene: TRBD1
abundance: few
v_gene: TRBV5-5
CDR3nt: TGTGCCAGCAGCCGGATGCTAGGACAGGGCCCCTTAACCTCCTACGAGCAGTACTTC
CDR3aa: CASSRMLGQGPLTSYEQYF

j_gene: TRBJ2-1
d_gene: TRBD1
abundance: -
v_gene: TRBV4-2
CDR3nt: TGTGCCAGCAGTGGGACAGGCGCGGACAATGAGCAGTTCTTC
CDR3aa: CASSGTGADNEQFF

j_gene: TRBJ2-5
d_gene: -
abundance: -
v_gene: TRBV27
CDR3nt: TGTGCCAGCAGACAGGGCAGCCAAGAGACCCAGTACTTC
CDR3aa: CASRQGSQETQYF

j_gene: TRBJ2-7
d_gene: TRBD1
abundance: few
v_gene: TRBV11-3
CDR3nt: TGTGCCAGCAGCTTAGAATCCGGGACAGGGAACTACGAGCAGTACTTC
CDR3aa: CASSLESGTGNYEQYF

j_gene: TRBJ2-2
d_gene: TRBD1
abundance: -
v_gene: TRBV12-5
CDR3nt: TGTGCTAGTGGTGCCGGACAGGGGGCGAACACCGGGGAGCTGTTTTTT
CDR3aa: CASGAGQGANTGELFF

j_gene: TRBJ2-2
d_gene: TRBD2
abundance: -
v_gene: TRBV29-1
CDR3nt: TGCAGCGCCGCGACTAGCGGGGGAGACACCGGGGAGCTGTTTTTT
CDR3aa: CSAATSGGDTGELFF

j_gene: TRBJ2-5
d_gene: TRBD1
abundance: -
v_gene: TRBV2
CDR3nt: TGTGCCAGCTTAAAGGAGGCAGGGGGCTCCCGAGAGACCCAGTACTTC
CDR3aa: CASLKEAGGSRETQYF